This is a list of T cell receptor beta chains from one sample in a study of blood T cell repertoires in COVID-19. Produced via immunoSEQ multiplex PCR; TCRdb's table is partial and in-frame only. This table has fewer than 300,000 clones, around 81% appearing once. The source material was peripheral blood. These receptors were taken from a woman aged 60-70 years with active or convalescent COVID-19. The CDR3 runs from the conserved cysteine through the conserved F or W. The order of the fields is CDR3 protein, V gene, J gene.

CDR3 protein: CASSDRTLPYGYTF; V gene: TRBV25-1; J gene: TRBJ1-2
CDR3 protein: CASSLEAGGSAFYGYTF; V gene: TRBV27; J gene: TRBJ1-2
CDR3 protein: CASSLGVGVDSPLHF; V gene: TRBV5-6; J gene: TRBJ1-6
CDR3 protein: CASSSRTSGDYNEQFF; V gene: TRBV7-9; J gene: TRBJ2-1
CDR3 protein: CASSLDRGSYNEQFF; V gene: TRBV6-5; J gene: TRBJ2-1
CDR3 protein: CATPRTSGDYNEQFF; V gene: TRBV15; J gene: TRBJ2-1
CDR3 protein: CASRETGANTIYF; V gene: TRBV7-2; J gene: TRBJ1-3
CDR3 protein: CSASTGQSNTEAFF; V gene: TRBV29-1; J gene: TRBJ1-1
CDR3 protein: CASSLRQLEAFF; V gene: TRBV3-1/TRBV3-2; J gene: TRBJ1-1
CDR3 protein: CASSRGREAFF; V gene: TRBV19; J gene: TRBJ1-1
CDR3 protein: CASRDRATGNTIYF; V gene: TRBV16; J gene: TRBJ1-3
CDR3 protein: CASSVGIAGGMETQYF; V gene: TRBV9; J gene: TRBJ2-5
CDR3 protein: CASSLYISNNEQFF; V gene: TRBV27; J gene: TRBJ2-1
CDR3 protein: CASSSLLGQGSTEAFF; V gene: TRBV7-2; J gene: TRBJ1-1
CDR3 protein: CASSARGGHEQFF; V gene: TRBV7-2; J gene: TRBJ2-1
CDR3 protein: CASSNRNTEAFF; V gene: TRBV7-9; J gene: TRBJ1-1
CDR3 protein: CASSPTLAGTDTQYF; V gene: TRBV9; J gene: TRBJ2-3
CDR3 protein: CASSSGQGSTETQYF; V gene: TRBV7-3; J gene: TRBJ2-5
CDR3 protein: CASSLSGGLDTQYF; V gene: TRBV7-3; J gene: TRBJ2-3
CDR3 protein: CASRAGTGNEKLFF; V gene: TRBV2; J gene: TRBJ1-4
CDR3 protein: CASSPVGTGEFNTGELFF; V gene: TRBV5-5; J gene: TRBJ2-2
CDR3 protein: CASSESPGQGSYNEQFF; V gene: TRBV25-1; J gene: TRBJ2-1
CDR3 protein: CASSLGHNVNSPLHF; V gene: TRBV11-2; J gene: TRBJ1-6
CDR3 protein: CASTYTGTGIIGELFF; V gene: TRBV6-5; J gene: TRBJ2-2
CDR3 protein: CASGGTLDEKLFF; V gene: TRBV12-5; J gene: TRBJ1-4
CDR3 protein: CASSQDGASPYLRGYTF; V gene: TRBV4-1; J gene: TRBJ1-2
CDR3 protein: CASSLSRGGVYGYTF; V gene: TRBV27; J gene: TRBJ1-2
CDR3 protein: CASSSGQQETQYF; V gene: TRBV5-4; J gene: TRBJ2-5
CDR3 protein: CASSTPQGMNTEAFF; V gene: TRBV6-6; J gene: TRBJ1-1
CDR3 protein: CASSPDRTGQAFF; V gene: TRBV5-6; J gene: TRBJ1-1
CDR3 protein: CASSVATGGYNEQFF; V gene: TRBV9; J gene: TRBJ2-1
CDR3 protein: CASSLARGAGSSTDTQYF; V gene: TRBV7-2; J gene: TRBJ2-3
CDR3 protein: CASSEAGATEAFF; V gene: TRBV6-1; J gene: TRBJ1-1
CDR3 protein: CASSDELAGGLNEQFF; V gene: TRBV19; J gene: TRBJ2-1
CDR3 protein: CASSLYRDSWNYGYTF; V gene: TRBV11-2; J gene: TRBJ1-2
CDR3 protein: CASSVGLGGRKLFF; V gene: TRBV19; J gene: TRBJ1-4
CDR3 protein: CASSPGAGVKSEQFF; V gene: TRBV5-1; J gene: TRBJ2-1
CDR3 protein: CASSPSGRWGSAQYF; V gene: TRBV7-2; J gene: TRBJ2-5
CDR3 protein: CASSLDLAGTYEQYF; V gene: TRBV5-1; J gene: TRBJ2-7
CDR3 protein: CASSRTGGGETQYF; V gene: TRBV6-5; J gene: TRBJ2-5
CDR3 protein: CASTQLGGEATYEKLFF; V gene: TRBV7-6; J gene: TRBJ1-4
CDR3 protein: CSVAEGGGNQPQHF; V gene: TRBV29-1; J gene: TRBJ1-5
CDR3 protein: CASSLRVWGGGTTDTQYF; V gene: TRBV7-8; J gene: TRBJ2-3
CDR3 protein: CASSRRGDSGNTIYF; V gene: TRBV4-3; J gene: TRBJ1-3
CDR3 protein: CASSSDISGNTIYF; V gene: TRBV11-2; J gene: TRBJ1-3
CDR3 protein: CASSVGWGDTGELFF; V gene: TRBV9; J gene: TRBJ2-2
CDR3 protein: CASSLPGQGTTYGYTF; V gene: TRBV28; J gene: TRBJ1-2
CDR3 protein: CASSGGGARNYGYTF; V gene: TRBV19; J gene: TRBJ1-2
CDR3 protein: CASSSRIGIRGLNTEAFF; V gene: TRBV27; J gene: TRBJ1-1
CDR3 protein: CASSLLGGGYTF; V gene: TRBV5-1; J gene: TRBJ1-2
CDR3 protein: CASSAQDNTIYF; V gene: TRBV25-1; J gene: TRBJ1-3
CDR3 protein: CASSLAGAGWGVETQYF; V gene: TRBV7-9; J gene: TRBJ2-5
CDR3 protein: CASRGQGLYTF; V gene: TRBV19; J gene: TRBJ1-2
CDR3 protein: CASSEDHGIQETQYF; V gene: TRBV2; J gene: TRBJ2-5
CDR3 protein: CASSLGASGQETQYF; V gene: TRBV11-2; J gene: TRBJ2-5
CDR3 protein: CASSLAVAGGSSGANVLTF; V gene: TRBV5-1; J gene: TRBJ2-6
CDR3 protein: CASSFLLAGPPDTQYF; V gene: TRBV7-9; J gene: TRBJ2-3
CDR3 protein: CASSLSGTDSGNTIYF; V gene: TRBV5-1; J gene: TRBJ1-3
CDR3 protein: CASRAGIEQYF; V gene: TRBV5-1; J gene: TRBJ2-7
CDR3 protein: CSVGPGTGSGNTIYF; V gene: TRBV29-1; J gene: TRBJ1-3